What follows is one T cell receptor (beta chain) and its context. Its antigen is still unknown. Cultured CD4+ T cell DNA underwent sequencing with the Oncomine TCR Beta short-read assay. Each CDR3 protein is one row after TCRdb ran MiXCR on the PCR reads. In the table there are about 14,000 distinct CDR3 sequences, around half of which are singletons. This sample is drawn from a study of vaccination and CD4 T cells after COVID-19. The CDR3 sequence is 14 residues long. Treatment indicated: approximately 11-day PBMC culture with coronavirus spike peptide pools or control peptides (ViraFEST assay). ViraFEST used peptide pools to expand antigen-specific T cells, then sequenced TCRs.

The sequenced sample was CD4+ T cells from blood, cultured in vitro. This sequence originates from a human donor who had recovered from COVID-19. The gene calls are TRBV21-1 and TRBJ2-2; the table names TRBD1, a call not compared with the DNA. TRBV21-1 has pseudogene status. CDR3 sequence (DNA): TGTGCCGGAAGGGGCGCACACTTCACCGGGGAGCTGTTTTTT. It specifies CAGRGAHFTGELFF.